This T cell receptor beta chain was identified in a study of cytomegalovirus exposure and HLA in healthy donors. Notes on the study in general: Later analysis identified a missense DCLRE1C variant that was linked to TCR beta V- and J-gene trimming.

This CDR3 contains 16 residues. Trimming at V came to 1 base and at J to 2 bases, leaving 8 bases not matched to a gene. Germline CDR1 is SGHRS and CDR2 is YFSETQ. Note on this clone: Its cognate antigen is unknown.

The PCR ran on 60 Vbeta and 13 Jbeta primers. In the study's own analysis: There were around 80 million unique TCR beta chains by a later count, and approximately 11 million of them were shared. Using immunoSEQ multiplex PCR, the repertoire was profiled, and TCRdb retains in-frame clones only, with some absent. V, J and clone size are taken as reported in that table, and D and trimming were inferred from the DNA itself. The sample yields 200,000 to 250,000 clones, approximately 80% seen once. The sequenced sample consisted of PBMCs. This sequence was found in a man in his fifties in good health and CMV-seronegative. This chain connects TRBV5-1 to TRBJ2-7, with TRBD1 matching 8 bases. This chain's CDR3 is CASSLSPAGGPYEQYF. The CDR3, as DNA: TGCGCCAGCAGCTTGTCACCGGCAGGGGGCCCCTACGAGCAGTACTTC.